This TCR beta chain was sequenced for a study of long-term antiretroviral therapy in people with HIV. Survey level was the resolution at which the v3.0 immunoSEQ assay ran. Per sample, sequencing targeted roughly 35,000-50,000 T-cell genomes. Method: immunoSEQ multiplex PCR; TCRdb's copy keeps in-frame clones and lacks some. The sample carries fewer than 2,000 clones, 80% to 90% recorded once. Trimming took off 4 bases at V and 2 bases at J, with 10 bases between the two ends. Germline CDR1 reads SGHDT; CDR2 reads YYEEEE. The CDR3 runs 13 residues. The sequence derives from a woman aged 50 to 60 with HIV. Source: unsorted PBMCs, taken 0.7 years after starting antiretroviral therapy. This chain joins TRBV5-6 and TRBJ2-7; D assignment may be TRBD1 or TRBD2 (5 bases each). DNA of the CDR3: TGTGCCAGCAGCCGGGACCGTGCCTACGAGCAGTACTTC. As protein: CASSRDRAYEQYF. Complete variable domain (other parts from reference TRBV5-6 and TRBJ2-7): DAGVTQSPTHLIKTRGQQVTLRCSPKSGHDTVSWYQQALGQGPQFIFQYYEEEERQRGNFPDRFSGHQFPNYSSELNVNALLLGDSALYLCASSRDRAYEQYFGPGTRLTVT.